This TCR beta chain emerged from a study of cytomegalovirus exposure and HLA in healthy donors. Study-level findings and limits: In vitro experiments confirmed that a few CMV-associated chains were specific for CMV antigens. Later analysis suggested most CMV-associated TCR beta chains were HLA-restricted. Some highly shared sequence variants likely arose as a pipeline artifact. Immune exposure was documented only through CMV serostatus.

On this clone: What it binds is not known.

From germline, CDR1 is SGHRS and CDR2 YFSETQ. Unmatched junction bases numbered 12, after V lost 3 bases and J lost 0 bases. The CDR3 is 19 residues long. In the PCR, 60 Vbeta and 13 Jbeta primers were used. This table comes from immunoSEQ multiplex PCR, and its TCRdb copy is limited to in-frame clones, with some not included. The top ten hold about 3.7% of the sample, which has under 150,000 clones, 65% to 85% seen once. The sample was PBMCs. The clonotype was recovered from a male donor in good health and CMV-seronegative. The chain recombines TRBV5-1 with TRBJ2-1; 10 bases agree with TRBD1. The CDR3 loop reads CASSSTRTGGGSSYNEQFF. The DNA of the CDR3 is TGCGCCAGCAGCTCCACTAGGACAGGGGGTGGTAGCTCCTACAATGAGCAGTTCTTC.